Listed below are T cell receptor beta chains from one sample, sequenced in a study of cytomegalovirus exposure and HLA in healthy donors. Repertoires were generated with immunoSEQ multiplex PCR, while TCRdb's copy carries only in-frame clones and drops some. The sample has 150,000 to 200,000 clones; approximately 79% are singletons. The sample was PBMCs. Source of these receptors: a man aged 45-65 years in good health and CMV-seropositive. The CDR3 runs from the conserved cysteine through the conserved F or W. Each record gives: V gene, J gene, clone size, D gene, CDR3 protein, CDR3 DNA. The D gene is left open where the match is weak. Size is stated for part of the rows, as once, few or many counts, or as a class when the clone is expanded.

>TRBV10-3|TRBJ1-1|.|TRBD1
CAIRQGDTEAFF
TGTGCCATCAGACAGGGGGACACTGAAGCTTTCTTT
>TRBV4-1|TRBJ2-7|.|.
CASSQKDFRGGRDHEQYF
TGCGCCAGCAGCCAAAAAGACTTTAGGGGGGGTCGGGACCACGAGCAGTACTTC
>TRBV6-5|TRBJ1-4|.|.
CASSSGTAGEKLFF
TGTGCCAGCAGTTCCGGGACTGCGGGTGAAAAACTGTTTTTT
>TRBV27|TRBJ2-3|.|.
CASSFYDSPKRTDTQYF
TGTGCCAGCAGTTTCTATGACAGCCCAAAACGCACAGATACGCAGTATTTT
>TRBV6-7|TRBJ1-5|.|.
CASSYRGSRAQPQHF
TGTGCCAGCAGTTACCGGGGGTCCCGAGCTCAGCCCCAGCATTTT
>TRBV6-1|TRBJ1-4|.|.
CASSDLGAGEKLFF
TGTGCCAGCAGTGATCTGGGGGCCGGGGAAAAACTGTTTTTT
>TRBV28|TRBJ1-5|.|.
CASNQGGSNQPQHF
TGTGCCAGCAATCAGGGTGGTAGCAATCAGCCCCAGCATTTT
>TRBV2|TRBJ2-3|.|TRBD2
CAGRGRGGLNTDTQYF
TGTGCCGGACGAGGGCGGGGGGGCCTGAACACAGATACGCAGTATTTT
>TRBV7-9|TRBJ2-3|once|.
CASSAGARTDTQYF
TGTGCCAGCAGCGCGGGGGCCCGCACAGATACGCAGTATTTT
>TRBV29-1|TRBJ2-1|.|TRBD2
CSVLAGIANEQFF
TGCAGCGTTCTAGCGGGGATAGCCAATGAGCAGTTCTTC
>TRBV27|TRBJ2-3|.|.
CASSFNSDTQYF
TGTGCCAGCAGCTTTAATTCAGATACGCAGTATTTT
>TRBV28|TRBJ1-5|.|TRBD1
CASDKGQTFYNQPQHF
TGTGCCAGCGACAAGGGACAGACTTTTTATAATCAGCCCCAGCATTTT
>TRBV28|TRBJ1-5|.|.
CASGQTDQPQHF
TGTGCGAGTGGACAAACGGATCAGCCCCAGCATTTT
>TRBV6-6|TRBJ1-6|.|.
CASLEASSSYNSPLHF
TGTGCCAGTTTAGAGGCGTCAAGCTCCTATAATTCACCCCTCCACTTT
>TRBV7-6|TRBJ1-6|.|.
CASSFGENSPLHF
TGTGCCAGCAGCTTCGGGGAGAACTCACCCCTCCACTTT
>TRBV28|TRBJ2-7|.|.
CASTSQGPPYEQYF
TGTGCCAGCACCTCTCAGGGTCCCCCCTACGAGCAGTACTTC
>TRBV5-1|TRBJ2-7|.|TRBD1
CASSLEGDRDEQYF
TGCGCCAGCAGCTTGGAAGGGGACAGGGACGAGCAGTACTTC
>TRBV7-9|TRBJ1-5|.|.
CASSTGGVSQPQHF
TGTGCCAGCAGCACAGGAGGGGTAAGTCAGCCCCAGCATTTT
>TRBV18|TRBJ2-5|.|.
CASSPVQGHQETQYF
TGTGCCAGCTCACCGGTACAGGGACACCAAGAGACCCAGTACTTC
>TRBV7-8|TRBJ2-6|few|.
CASSRGQTSPWEGANVLTF
TGTGCCAGCAGCCGCGGACAGACATCTCCTTGGGAAGGGGCCAACGTCCTGACTTTC
>TRBV6-1|TRBJ1-4|.|.
CASRGRILGEKLFF
TGTGCCAGCAGAGGCAGGATTTTGGGTGAAAAACTGTTTTTT
>TRBV7-2|TRBJ1-5|.|TRBD1
CASSATGPGGGQPQHF
TGTGCCAGCAGCGCGACAGGGCCGGGAGGGGGTCAGCCCCAGCATTTT
>TRBV5-1|TRBJ2-7|.|.
CASSVLDSQLYEQYF
TGCGCCAGCAGCGTCCTGGACAGCCAGCTCTACGAGCAGTACTTC
>TRBV27|TRBJ1-5|once|.
CASSGGAKLPQHF
TGTGCCAGCAGTGGGGGGGCTAAGCTGCCCCAGCATTTT
>TRBV28|TRBJ2-2|.|TRBD2
CASGTSGGLPGELFF
TGTGCCAGCGGGACTAGCGGGGGCTTACCCGGGGAGCTGTTTTTT
>TRBV29-1|TRBJ2-1|.|TRBD2
CSVDVLGRDSYNEQFF
TGCAGCGTTGATGTTCTAGGGAGGGACTCCTACAATGAGCAGTTCTTC
>TRBV5-6|TRBJ2-7|.|.
CASSLAGMGTYEQYF
TGTGCCAGCAGCTTGGCAGGGATGGGGACCTACGAGCAGTACTTC
>TRBV2|TRBJ2-2|.|.
CASSASDQGTGELFF
TGTGCCAGCAGTGCCTCCGATCAGGGCACCGGGGAGCTGTTTTTT
>TRBV15|TRBJ1-1|.|.
CATRGGVEAFF
TGTGCCACCAGGGGCGGGGTCGAAGCTTTCTTT